This T cell receptor (beta chain) appears in the sequencing data of a study of prognosis after radiotherapy for stage I lung cancer. The CDR3 runs to 14 residues. V was clipped by 7 bases and J by 1 base, with 14 bases between them. Template was genomic DNA; TCR beta CDR3 amplified in two multiplex PCR rounds. First-round PCR used primers specific to each TRBV and TRBJ gene. MiXCR, applied by TCRdb to the multiplex PCR reads, yields one record per CDR3 protein. The profile covers over 20,000 distinct CDR3 sequences, with roughly 40% appearing a single time and roughly 60% taken by the ten largest. The starting material was PBMCs, obtained before or after stereotactic body radiation therapy (not recorded which). The clonotype was recovered from a donor over 45 with non-small cell lung cancer. The chain employs TRBV12-3 or TRBV12-4 and TRBJ2-7; D perhaps matches TRBD2 (5 bases). The CDR3 region has the DNA TGTGCCAGCAACATACGACGGGATTCCTACGAGCAGTACTTC. Translated, it gives CASNIRRDSYEQYF.